The next 27 T cell receptor beta chains were all read from a single sample in a study of identical twins. TCRdb used MiXCR to reprocess the 5' RACE reads, holding one entry per CDR3 protein. The repertoire holds 1.5 million to 2 million distinct CDR3 sequences, with under 35% as singletons. Sample: cord blood. The origin of the receptors is a newborn girl in good health.

The genes are TRBV5-1 and TRBJ2-3, with a possible D match to TRBD2 (5 bases). Between the trimmed V and J ends, which lost 2 bases and 9 bases, there was a span of 10 bases. CDR3 length: 12 amino acids. Germline loops: CDR1 SGHRS, CDR2 YFSETQ. CDR3 residues: CASSLELVTQYF. CDR3 in DNA: TGCGCCAGCAGCTTAGAACTAGTCACGCAGTATTTT.

The sample holds a few counts of this clonotype. The chain combines TRBV10-2 with TRBJ1-1; D not certain. With 10 bases removed from V and 1 base from J, the gap between germline ends came to 13 bases. In germline, CDR1 is WSHSY, CDR2 SAAADI. CDR3 length equals 13 residues. The CDR3 protein is CAIPTESNTEAFF. The CDR3 nucleotides are TGCGCCATCCCGACCGAATCGAACACTGAAGCTTTCTTT.

The V and J genes are TRBV7-2 and TRBJ2-7; 9 bases match TRBD2. The J segment lost 3 bases and the V segment lost 6 bases, leaving 9 bases of the junction unmatched. Germline V CDR1 and CDR2: SGHTA, FQGNSA. The CDR3 is 15 amino acids. The DNA of the CDR3 is TGTGCCAGCAGTATAGTGGAGACTAGCGGCTACGAGCAGTACTTC. Amino acids: CASSIVETSGYEQYF.

This clonotype was seen more than once but under ten times. A read error may account for a junction end that differs from germline. The chain combines TRBV7-2 with TRBJ2-5; D not certain. CDR3 length: 12 residues. Germline V lookup: CDR1 SGHTA, CDR2 FQGNSA. The CDR3 sequence: CASSLKSLTPYF. CDR3 DNA: TGTGCCAGCAGCTTAAAGTCACTAACCCCGTACTTC.

This clonotype was found a few times. V gene TRBV19 combines with J gene TRBJ2-1, with TRBD1 matching over 8 bases. V dropped 1 base and J dropped 8; count of bases not matched to a gene: 4. Germline lookup yields CDR1 LNHDA and CDR2 SQIVND (reference sequence). The CDR3 totals 14 residues. CDR3 sequence reads: CASSIGTGIHEQFF. The DNA for the CDR3 is TGTGCCAGTAGTATAGGGACAGGGATCCATGAGCAGTTCTTC.

This clonotype was counted only a few times. The chain links TRBV10-2 to TRBJ2-1, with D perhaps TRBD1 or TRBD2 (5 bases each). CDR3 length equals 13 residues. Trimming shortened V by 6 bases and J by 8 bases, and 14 bases separated the two germline ends. CDR1 WSHSY and CDR2 SAAADI come from the germline V gene. CDR3: CASSSREGYEQFF. The CDR3 bases are TGCGCCAGCAGCTCGCGTGAGGGGTATGAGCAGTTCTTC.

The V call is TRBV7-2, the J call TRBJ2-1; TRBD1 matches 8 bases. The CDR3 has 15 residues. The V gene's germline CDR1 is SGHTA and CDR2 FQGNSA. V lost 2 bases and J lost 8; bases outside the gene matches: 8. In nucleotides, the CDR3 is TGTGCCAGCAGCTTACTCGGCAGGGGGCGGGATGAGCAGTTCTTC. It encodes CASSLLGRGRDEQFF.

V and J are TRBV27 and TRBJ1-6; no definite D call. CDR1 and CDR2 from the germline V gene are MNHEY and SMNVEV (reference sequence). The V gene lost 4 bases and the J gene lost 4 bases, with 11 bases spanning the gap. The length of the CDR3 is 15 residues. CDR3 coding DNA: TGTGCCAGCAGTTCCAAGAGGGTATATAATTCACCCCTCCACTTT. Encoded protein: CASSSKRVYNSPLHF.

The rearrangement links TRBV19 to TRBJ2-1; 7 bases agree with TRBD2. CDR3 length: 13 amino acids. Trimming removed 7 bases from V and 6 bases from J; junction bases left unmatched: 6. Germline V gives CDR1 LNHDA, CDR2 SQIVND (reference sequence). The CDR3 spells CASTASGTNEQFF. The CDR3 DNA reads as TGTGCCAGTACAGCTAGCGGTACCAATGAGCAGTTCTTC.

In its sample, this clonotype was seen a few times. V is TRBV7-2 and J is TRBJ2-3; 10 positions agree with TRBD1. V was pared by 5 bases and J by 1 base, with 6 bases of the junction left unmatched. The CDR3 is made up of 16 amino acids. CDR1 and CDR2 from the germline V gene are SGHTA and FQGNSA. The CDR3 region is CASSQFGQGGTDTQYF. CDR3 bases: TGTGCCAGCAGCCAATTCGGACAGGGGGGCACAGATACGCAGTATTTT. Complete variable domain (other parts from reference TRBV7-2 and TRBJ2-3): GAGVSQSPSNKVTEKGKDVELRCDPISGHTALYWYRQSLGQGLEFLIYFQGNSAPDKSGLPSDRFSAERTGGSVSTLTIQRTQQEDSAVYLCASSQFGQGGTDTQYFGPGTRLTVL.

This chain uses TRBV15 with TRBJ1-2; the match to TRBD1 covers 9 bases. Germline CDR1 and CDR2: LNHNV and YYDKDF (reference sequence). The J segment lost 1 base and the V segment lost 8 bases, leaving 8 bases of the junction unmatched. The CDR3 has 15 residues. CDR3 bases: TGTGCCACCGCCCCCGGGACAGGGTATAACTATGGCTACACCTTC. This sequence encodes CATAPGTGYNYGYTF.

The table lists this clonotype with a few counts. V and J are TRBV4-1 and TRBJ1-5; tentatively, D is TRBD1 (6 bases). CDR1 is MGHRA, CDR2 YSYEKL, per germline. Deletions cut 1 base from V and 4 bases from J, with 11 bases between. This CDR3 spans 15 amino acids. The CDR3, as DNA: TGCGCCAGCAGCCAAGTGGACAGAGCTAATCAGCCCCAGCATTTT. Translated, it gives CASSQVDRANQPQHF.

DNA for the CDR3: TGTGCCAGCAAGGAGACAAGCTCCTACAATGAGCAGTTCTTC. This translates into CASKETSSYNEQFF. The chain recombines TRBV6-2 or TRBV6-3 with TRBJ2-1; D ambiguous. Germline V lookup: CDR1 MNHEY, CDR2 SVGEGT. V was pared by 7 bases and J by 0 bases, with 10 bases between. The CDR3 is 14 amino acids.

This clonotype has more than one count but fewer than ten. This rearrangement joins TRBV4-2 to TRBJ2-1, with TRBD2 identical over 9 bases. The germline V gene has CDR1 LGHNA and CDR2 YNFKEQ. The CDR3 spans 18 residues. Trimming at V came to 1 base and at J to 1 base, leaving 8 bases not matched to a gene. CDR3 sequence (DNA): TGTGCCAGCAGCCAAGGACGGCAGACTAGCGGTTCCTACAATGAGCAGTTCTTC. Protein product: CASSQGRQTSGSYNEQFF.

This clonotype was recorded at least ten times. The chain joins TRBV12-3 or TRBV12-4 to TRBJ2-3; 10 positions agree with TRBD2. The length of the CDR3 is 15 residues. V lost 4 bases, J lost 0 bases, and 1 base stayed unmatched. The CDR3 protein is CASSSTSGSTDTQYF. As DNA, the CDR3 is TGTGCCAGCAGTTCGACTAGCGGGAGCACAGATACGCAGTATTTT.

The table lists this clonotype with a few counts. The chain is built from TRBV20-1 and TRBJ2-3; the match to TRBD1 covers 7 bases. Germline V gene lookup returns CDR1 DFQATT and CDR2 SNEGSKA (reference sequence). The CDR3 extends over 12 amino acids. V lost 6 bases, J lost 8 bases, and 8 bases stayed unmatched. CDR3 sequence reads: CSAEGTVGTQYF. The CDR3 nucleotides are TGCAGTGCCGAGGGGACAGTCGGTACGCAGTATTTT.

The table lists this clonotype with a few counts. The rearrangement joins TRBV20-1 to TRBJ2-7; 15 bases are shared with TRBD2. V was pared by 5 bases and J by 5 bases, with 7 bases of the junction left unmatched. Germline V gene lookup returns CDR1 DFQATT and CDR2 SNEGSKA (reference sequence). There are 15 residues in the CDR3. CDR3 bases: TGCAGTGCTCGAGGACTAGCGGGAGGGAGGGACGAGCAGTACTTC. Translating it yields CSARGLAGGRDEQYF.

This chain connects TRBV5-1 to TRBJ2-3; D is uncertain. The CDR3 totals 15 residues. Germline V gene data show CDR1 as SGHRS and CDR2 as YFSETQ. The germline V and J ends were trimmed by 0 bases and 4 bases, with 12 bases remaining between them. The DNA for the CDR3 is TGCGCCAGCAGCTTGGTCCCCTCAATGGCAGATACGCAGTATTTT. It translates to CASSLVPSMADTQYF. The variable domain in full, with the rest retrieved from reference TRBV5-1 and TRBJ2-3, is KAGVTQTPRYLIKTRGQQVTLSCSPISGHRSVSWYQQTPGQGLQFLFEYFSETQRNKGNFPGRFSGRQFSNSRSEMNVSTLELGDSALYLCASSLVPSMADTQYFGPGTRLTVL.

Remarks on this clonotype: Just one base apart from a much larger clone, this may be a read error. The V gene is TRBV5-6, the J gene TRBJ2-4; D uncertain. The better agreement between TRBJ2-5 and the DNA end casts doubt on the J call. The germline V gene has CDR1 SGHDT and CDR2 YYEEEE. The CDR3 is made up of 16 amino acids. In DNA form, the CDR3 reads TGTGCCAGCAGCATAAAGGGCCCCATGTTCCAAGAGACCCAGTACTTC. This translates into CASSIKGPMFQETQYF.

Only a few counts were recorded for this clonotype. The V gene is TRBV20-1, the J gene TRBJ2-3; no clear D. The germline V gene has CDR1 DFQATT and CDR2 SNEGSKA (reference sequence). Trimming left V 0 bases short and J 0 bases short, with 13 bases between. This CDR3 has 16 amino acids. CDR3 region: CSARDHWSGSTDTQYF. The CDR3 DNA follows: TGCAGTGCTAGAGATCACTGGTCTGGTAGCACAGATACGCAGTATTTT.

The rearrangement links TRBV6-1 to TRBJ1-6; tentatively, D is TRBD1 (5 bases). This CDR3 contains 14 residues. Germline lookup yields CDR1 MNHNS and CDR2 SASEGT. V was trimmed by 4 bases and J by 5 bases, leaving 9 bases between them. CDR3 amino acids: CASSGDGNNSPLHF. The CDR3 DNA is TGTGCCAGCAGTGGGGACGGTAATAATTCACCCCTCCACTTT.

The rearrangement links TRBV20-1 to TRBJ2-5; tentatively, D is TRBD2 (5 bases). Trimming shortened V by 0 bases and J by 11 bases, and 16 bases separated the two germline ends. Germline CDR1 and CDR2: DFQATT and SNEGSKA (reference sequence). CDR3 length equals 13 residues. The CDR3 DNA reads as TGCAGTGCTAGAGATGGGGTAGACTACAAGCAGTACTTC. Translating gives CSARDGVDYKQYF.

As for this clonotype: An end of the junction does not agree with germline; a read error may underlie this. The chain carries TRBV20-1 and TRBJ2-7; D remains ambiguous. Germline V gene lookup returns CDR1 DFQATT and CDR2 SNEGSKA (reference sequence). The CDR3 length is 12 residues. CDR3 sequence reads: CSARRQIYERYF. For the CDR3, the DNA is TGCAGTGCTAGACGTCAGATCTACGAGCGGTACTTC.

This clonotype came up a few times. V is TRBV4-2 and J is TRBJ2-1, with 7 bases aligning to TRBD2. Germline V gene data show CDR1 as LGHNA and CDR2 as YNFKEQ. V lost 0 bases, J lost 13 bases, and 9 bases stayed unmatched. The CDR3 length is 14 residues. The CDR3: CASSQDWERGHQFF. CDR3 DNA sequence: TGTGCCAGCAGCCAAGATTGGGAGCGGGGCCACCAGTTCTTC.

This chain uses TRBV20-1 with TRBJ2-3; a weak D match, TRBD2 (5 bases). V was cut by 1 base and J by 0 bases, with 17 bases left in between. The CDR3 extends over 17 amino acids. Germline V gene sequence: CDR1 DFQATT, CDR2 SNEGSKA (reference sequence). CDR3 bases: TGCAGTGCTAGAGTAAGAGGAGCGGTTCCTAGCACAGATACGCAGTATTTT. Residues: CSARVRGAVPSTDTQYF.

This clonotype was counted ten times or more. This sequence joins TRBV29-1 and TRBJ2-1; 7 bases are shared with TRBD2. Trimming removed 6 bases from V and 6 bases from J; junction bases left unmatched: 8. The CDR3 has 13 residues. From germline, CDR1 is SQVTM and CDR2 ANQGSEA. DNA of the CDR3: TGCAGCGTAGTGCGGGAGATAGGCAATGAGCAGTTCTTC. It is translated as CSVVREIGNEQFF.

This chain joins TRBV3-1 and TRBJ2-2, with 8 bases matching TRBD2. Looked up from germline, CDR1 is LGHDT and CDR2 is YNNKEL (reference sequence). J lost 9 bases, V lost 1 base, and 7 bases had no gene match. The CDR3 contains 15 residues. Written as DNA, the CDR3 is TGTGCCAGCAGCCAAGGCCCGGGGGGGCGTAGGGAGCTGTTTTTT. Translating it yields CASSQGPGGRRELFF.